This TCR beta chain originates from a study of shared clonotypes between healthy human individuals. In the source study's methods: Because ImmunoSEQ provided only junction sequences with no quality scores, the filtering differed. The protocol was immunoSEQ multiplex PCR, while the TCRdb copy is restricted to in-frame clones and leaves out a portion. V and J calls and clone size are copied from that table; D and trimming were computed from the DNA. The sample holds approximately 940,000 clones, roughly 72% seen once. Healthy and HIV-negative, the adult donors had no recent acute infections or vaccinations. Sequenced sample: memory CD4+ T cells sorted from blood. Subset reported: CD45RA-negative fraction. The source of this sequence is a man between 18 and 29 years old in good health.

The CDR3 DNA sequence: TGTGCCAGCAGACATCGGGGGGAGACCCAGTACTTC. It yields the protein CASRHRGETQYF. The V and J genes are TRBV7-2 and TRBJ2-5; TRBD2 might be the D (6 bases). Per the germline V gene, CDR1 is SGHTA and CDR2 is FQGNSA. The CDR3 runs 12 residues. The V end was cut by 6 bases, the J end by 5 bases, with 10 bases between.